This T cell receptor (beta chain) appears in the sequencing data of a study of T cells in Graves' hyperthyroidism and ophthalmopathy. The source material, RNA transcripts, was used to amplify TCR beta CDR3 regions. The primer set for the first-round RT-PCR of the TCR CDR3 was HTBI. MiXCR was run by TCRdb on the multiplex PCR reads, yielding one entry per CDR3 protein. Among 300,000 to 450,000 distinct CDR3 sequences, less than 20% were seen once, and the ten largest hold less than 20%. This clonotype was recorded many times. The CDR3 is 13 residues long. CDR1 is MNHEY, CDR2 SVGAGI, per germline. Germline trimming cut 6 bases from V and 11 bases from J; bases unmatched to any gene: 5.

Sequencing input: blood. The chain links TRBV6-5 to TRBJ1-6; 9 bases agree with TRBD1. This sequence was found in a woman aged 40 to 50 with Graves' ophthalmopathy. For the CDR3, the DNA is TGTGCCAGCAGCCGGACAGGGGATACACCCCTCCACTTT. It translates to CASSRTGDTPLHF.